This T cell receptor beta chain originates from a study of radiation and T cells in renal cell carcinoma. Time point reported: baseline pretreatment blood. Described treatment: 15 Gy SBRT to primary tumor, nephrectomy 4 weeks later. In germline, CDR1 is MNHEY, CDR2 SMNVEV (reference sequence). The CDR3 has 17 amino acids. The ends lost 4 bases at V and 1 base at J; junction bases unmatched: 9. The data were produced by immunoSEQ multiplex PCR, yet TCRdb's version contains in-frame clones alone and is incomplete. The repertoire has 100,000 to 150,000 clones, about four fifths of them found once; the top ten carry around 3%.

Here the sequenced sample was blood, taken from a patient whose treatment included radiotherapy and nephrectomy. The sequence was obtained from a woman aged 55-70 years with renal cell carcinoma. The chain has TRBV27 and TRBJ2-2, with 7 bases lining up with TRBD2. CDR3 sequence (DNA): TGTGCCAGCAGTTCCCTTACCGCGGGAGTGAACACCGGGGAGCTGTTTTTT. Its protein product is CASSSLTAGVNTGELFF.